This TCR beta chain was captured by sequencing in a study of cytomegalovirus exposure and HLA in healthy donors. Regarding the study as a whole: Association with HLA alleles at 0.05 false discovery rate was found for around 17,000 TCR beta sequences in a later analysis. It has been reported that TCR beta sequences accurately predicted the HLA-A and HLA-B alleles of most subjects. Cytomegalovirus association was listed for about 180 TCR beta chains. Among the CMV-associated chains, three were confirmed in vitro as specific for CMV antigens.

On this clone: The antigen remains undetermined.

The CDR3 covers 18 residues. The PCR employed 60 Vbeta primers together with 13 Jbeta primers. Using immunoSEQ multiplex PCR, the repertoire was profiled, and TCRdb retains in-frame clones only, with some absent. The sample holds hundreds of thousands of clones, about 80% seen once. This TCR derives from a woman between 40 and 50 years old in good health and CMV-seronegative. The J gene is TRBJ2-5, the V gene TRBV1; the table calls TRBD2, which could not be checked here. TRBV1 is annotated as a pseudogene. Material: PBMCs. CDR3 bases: TGCACCAGCAGCCAAGCATCTCGACGGCGGGGGCCCCAAGAGACCCAGTACTTC. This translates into CTSSQASRRRGPQETQYF.